The present T cell receptor (beta chain) was sequenced within a study of blood T cell repertoires in COVID-19. Clones were sequenced by immunoSEQ multiplex PCR, and TCRdb holds only the in-frame ones, with some missing. The sample contains roughly 250,000 clones, 81% of which appear only once. With 3 bases clipped from V and 1 base from J, the junction kept 4 bases outside the gene matches. The CDR3 runs 16 residues. Germline CDR1 is ENHRY and CDR2 is SYGVKD. The V gene is TRBV10-3, the J gene TRBJ2-7; 12 positions agree with TRBD2. This clonotype was sampled from a woman in her sixties with active or convalescent COVID-19. Specimen: peripheral blood. The CDR3 reads CAISDSGLAGSYEQYF. CDR3 bases: TGTGCCATCAGTGACTCGGGACTAGCGGGTTCCTACGAGCAGTACTTC.